This T cell receptor beta chain was sequenced during a study of naive and memory T cell subsets. This clonotype was seen at least ten times. The beta constant-region primer was an equimolar mix of two oligonucleotides covering TRBC1 and TRBC2. A single record per CDR3 protein comes from TCRdb applying MiXCR to the UMI-ligation and nested PCR reads. The table shows roughly 98,000 distinct CDR3 sequences, with 7% to 8% occurring only once. Trimming took 3 bases from V and 6 from J, leaving 13 bases between them. Per the germline V gene, CDR1 is SGHTA and CDR2 is FQGNSA. The CDR3 is 14 amino acids. This clonotype was sampled from a human donor in good health. Sequenced input: central memory CD4+ T cells from blood. The chain couples TRBV7-2 to TRBJ2-3; D may be TRBD1 or TRBD2 (5 bases each). The CDR3 here is CASSFGTSPDTQYF. In DNA form, the CDR3 reads TGTGCCAGCAGCTTTGGGACGAGCCCGGATACGCAGTATTTT.